The clone carrying this T cell receptor beta chain occurred once. No antigen is known for it. This sample was taken from a study of cytomegalovirus exposure and HLA in healthy donors. Study results and caveats: As a later analysis revealed, most CMV-associated TCR beta chains appeared HLA-restricted. Cytomegalovirus association was listed for around 180 TCR beta chains. There were a few CMV-associated chains whose specificity for CMV antigens was confirmed in vitro.

Germline loops: CDR1 SGDLS, CDR2 YYNGEE. V was trimmed by 2 bases and J by 2 bases, leaving 14 bases between them. The CDR3 spans 15 residues. Primers for the PCR totalled 60 Vbeta and 13 Jbeta. Repertoires were generated with immunoSEQ multiplex PCR, while TCRdb's copy carries only in-frame clones and drops some. The table records some 140,000 clones, roughly 80% of them present only once. The sequence was obtained from a man between 25 and 39 years old in good health and CMV-seropositive. Sequencing was done on a sample of PBMCs. V is TRBV9 and J is TRBJ2-7; D might be TRBD2 (6 bases). The CDR3 region has the DNA TGTGCCAGCAGCGTCTTAGCGGAAGTTACCTACGAGCAGTACTTC. Encoded protein: CASSVLAEVTYEQYF. The whole variable domain, filled in from reference TRBV9 and TRBJ2-7, reads DSGVTQTPKHLITATGQRVTLRCSPRSGDLSVYWYQQSLDQGLQFLIQYYNGEERAKGNILERFSAQQFPDLHSELNLSSLELGDSALYFCASSVLAEVTYEQYFGPGTRLTVT.